One and the same sample provided the 30 T cell receptor beta chains below, sequenced in a study of T-cell reconstitution after alpha-beta-depleted transplantation in children. As it was prepared, the TCRbeta library received unique molecular identifiers. TCRdb reprocessed the PCR reads via MiXCR and lists one record per CDR3 protein. The sample carries under 750,000 distinct CDR3 sequences, 23% recorded once. The specimen comprised PBMCs, mostly from graft donor cells, sampled 360 days after TCRalphabeta/CD19-depleted stem cell transplant. The receptors derive from a boy in the first two years of life who had a stem cell transplant for acute myeloid leukemia, so the T cells may come from the graft donor.

The J gene is TRBJ2-3, the V gene TRBV30; D is possibly TRBD1 or TRBD2 (6 bases each). Trimming removed 3 bases from V and 3 bases from J, with 13 bases in between. The CDR3 sequence is 14 residues long. From germline, CDR1 is GTSNPN and CDR2 SVGIG (reference sequence). The CDR3 protein is CAWSGRGQTDTQYF. The CDR3 coding sequence is TGTGCCTGGAGCGGCCGGGGGCAGACAGATACGCAGTATTTT.

This clonotype was observed a few times. This rearrangement joins TRBV20-1 to TRBJ2-1; TRBD2 agrees at 7 bases. J gave up 9 bases and V 3 bases, and 11 bases lay outside the gene matches. The CDR3 covers 14 residues. Germline CDR1 is DFQATT and CDR2 is SNEGSKA (reference sequence). The CDR3 is CSARDRDSGGEQFF. The CDR3 nucleotides are TGCAGTGCTAGGGACCGGGACTCGGGAGGTGAGCAGTTCTTC.

The rearrangement links TRBV27 to TRBJ2-5; D unclear. CDR1 is MNHEY and CDR2 is SMNVEV in the germline V gene (reference sequence). V was clipped by 6 bases and J by 2 bases, with 13 bases between them. This CDR3 comprises 14 residues. The CDR3 DNA is TGTGCCAGCAGGGCGGAGAGTCCGCAAGAGACCCAGTACTTC. This codes for CASRAESPQETQYF.

The chain employs TRBV20-1 and TRBJ2-1; D might be TRBD2 (7 bases). The CDR3 is made up of 17 amino acids. Trimming took 0 bases from V and 5 from J, leaving 20 bases between them. Germline assignment: CDR1 DFQATT and CDR2 SNEGSKA (reference sequence). The DNA for the CDR3 is TGCAGTGCTAGAGATCTCTCGGGGGGCAAAGGTAACAATGAGCAGTTCTTC. Amino acids: CSARDLSGGKGNNEQFF.

This clonotype has a count of ten or more. The gene calls are TRBV3-1 and TRBJ2-5; 7 bases agree with TRBD1. The V and J ends lost 0 bases and 0 bases, in that order; junction bases with no gene match: 10. Germline lookup yields CDR1 LGHDT and CDR2 YNNKEL (reference sequence). The CDR3 length is 18 residues. CDR3 sequence reads: CASSQDVGTALYQETQYF. In DNA, the CDR3 is TGTGCCAGCAGCCAAGATGTCGGGACAGCTTTATACCAAGAGACCCAGTACTTC.

This clonotype has a count of ten or more. The chain is built from TRBV12-3 or TRBV12-4 and TRBJ2-2; D unresolved. This CDR3 comprises 14 residues. Trimming left V 3 bases short and J 1 base short, with 6 bases between. DNA of the CDR3: TGTGCCAGCAGTTTTACGGGGAACACCGGGGAGCTGTTTTTT. It encodes CASSFTGNTGELFF.

The chain carries TRBV7-2 and TRBJ2-1, with D tentatively TRBD1 (5 bases). The germline gives CDR1 SGHTA, CDR2 FQGNSA. The CDR3 length is 13 residues. With 2 bases removed from V and 9 bases from J, the gap between germline ends came to 11 bases. The DNA for the CDR3 is TGTGCCAGCAGCTTATACCAGGGATTTGAGCAGTTCTTC. It specifies CASSLYQGFEQFF. Filled out from reference TRBV7-2 and TRBJ2-1, the complete variable domain reads GAGVSQSPSNKVTEKGKDVELRCDPISGHTALYWYRQSLGQGLEFLIYFQGNSAPDKSGLPSDRFSAERTGGSVSTLTIQRTQQEDSAVYLCASSLYQGFEQFFGPGTRLTVL.

This clonotype was found many times. The chain employs TRBV12-3 or TRBV12-4 and TRBJ1-4; D gene unclear. With 2 bases removed from V and 7 bases from J, the gap between germline ends came to 2 bases. This CDR3 region has 11 residues. The CDR3: CASSLREKLFF. Written as DNA, the CDR3 is TGTGCCAGCAGTTTACGTGAAAAACTGTTTTTT.

The chain has TRBV16 and TRBJ2-1; TRBD1 aligns across 7 bases. The V gene end was trimmed by 5 bases and the J gene end by 6 bases; junction bases not matched to a gene: 10. The CDR3 consists of 15 residues. Germline V gene data show CDR1 as KGHSY and CDR2 as FQNENV. CDR3: CASSMDRLRTNEQFF. The CDR3 DNA is TGTGCCAGCAGCATGGACAGGCTTAGGACCAATGAGCAGTTCTTC. The full variable domain, in which reference TRBV16 and TRBJ2-1 provide the parts outside the CDR3, is GEEVAQTPKHLVRGEGQKAKLYCAPIKGHSYVFWYQQVLKNEFKFLISFQNENVFDETGMPKERFSAKCLPNSPCSLEIQATKLEDSAVYFCASSMDRLRTNEQFFGPGTRLTVL.

This clonotype was counted ten times or more. The gene calls are TRBV29-1 and TRBJ2-6; D possibly corresponds to TRBD2 (5 bases). The CDR3 has 14 amino acids. CDR1 and CDR2 from the germline V gene are SQVTM and ANQGSEA. The CDR3 spells CRHGVSAGANVLTF. The CDR3 region has the DNA TGCAGGCACGGGGTATCTGCTGGGGCCAACGTCCTGACTTTC. The full variable domain, completed using reference TRBV29-1 and TRBJ2-6, is SAVISQKPSRDICQRGTSLTIQCQVDSQVTMMFWYRQQPGQSLTLIATANQGSEATYESGFVIDKFPISRPNLTFSTLTVSNMSPEDSSIYLCRHGVSAGANVLTFGAGSRLTVL.

This clonotype was detected ten times or more. This sequence joins TRBV6-2 or TRBV6-3 and TRBJ2-5; TRBD2 agrees at 10 bases. The CDR3 length is 18 residues. Germline V CDR1 and CDR2: MNHEY, SVGEGT. V shed 2 bases and J 5 bases; nucleotides not matched to a gene: 14. CDR3 loop: CASSYLRRPSGGLETQYF. As DNA, the CDR3 is TGTGCCAGCAGTTACCTGAGACGGCCTAGCGGGGGCCTGGAGACCCAGTACTTC.

At least ten counts were recorded for this clonotype. The V and J genes are TRBV5-1 and TRBJ2-3; 7 bases align to TRBD2. Germline assignment: CDR1 SGHRS and CDR2 YFSETQ. Unmatched junction bases numbered 4, after V lost 3 bases and J lost 0 bases. This CDR3 has 15 residues. The CDR3 region is CASSWGGVSTDTQYF. DNA for the CDR3: TGCGCCAGCAGCTGGGGGGGGGTGAGCACAGATACGCAGTATTTT.

The rearrangement links TRBV20-1 to TRBJ2-5; 12 nucleotides match TRBD1. The CDR3 length is 13 residues. The junction had 4 bases not matched to a gene; V was cut back by 6 bases and J by 5 bases. Germline V gene data show CDR1 as DFQATT and CDR2 as SNEGSKA (reference sequence). CDR3 sequence: CSAGTGGRETQYF. DNA of the CDR3: TGCAGTGCCGGGACAGGGGGCAGGGAGACCCAGTACTTC.

The CDR3: CSARVLKGTDTQYF. DNA for the CDR3: TGCAGTGCTAGGGTACTTAAGGGCACAGATACGCAGTATTTT. The chain recombines TRBV20-1 with TRBJ2-3, with unresolved D. Germline CDR1 is DFQATT and CDR2 is SNEGSKA (reference sequence). V was trimmed by 3 bases and J by 1 base, leaving 11 bases between them. CDR3 length: 14 amino acids.

A word on this clonotype: One junction end does not reproduce the germline sequence, and a read error may be involved. This chain connects TRBV28 to TRBJ1-5, with D hard to call. The CDR3 covers 13 residues. Germline CDR1 is MDHEN and CDR2 is SYDVKM. CDR3 region: CASTTAYNRPQHF. The CDR3 DNA reads TGTGCCAGCACGACGGCGTACAATCGGCCCCAGCATTTT.

This clonotype was recorded many times. The V call is TRBV12-3 or TRBV12-4, the J call TRBJ2-6, with a possible D match to TRBD2 (5 bases). The length of the CDR3 is 14 residues. V lost 6 bases to trimming and J lost 0 bases, with 6 bases between them. CDR3 residues: CASSGDSGANVLTF. For the CDR3, the DNA is TGTGCCAGCAGCGGGGACTCTGGGGCCAACGTCCTGACTTTC.

CDR3 nucleotide sequence: TGTGCCTGGGGTGGCGCAGACAGGATGGGGCACGAGCAGTACTTC. Residues: CAWGGADRMGHEQYF. The chain carries TRBV30 and TRBJ2-7; D perhaps matches TRBD1 (6 bases). CDR1 and CDR2 from the germline V gene are GTSNPN and SVGIG (reference sequence). The CDR3 runs to 15 residues. Trimming took 5 bases from V and 5 from J, leaving 22 bases between them.

Concerning this clonotype: A much larger clone sits a single nucleotide away, making a read error possible. The chain carries TRBV20-1 and TRBJ1-1; D is uncertain. Germline loops: CDR1 DFQATT, CDR2 SNEGSKA (reference sequence). CDR3 size: 15 residues. The CDR3 protein is CCAREGYRMDTEAFF. The DNA of the CDR3 is TGCTGTGCTAGAGAAGGCTACCGGATGGACACTGAAGCTTTCTTT.

This clonotype was detected ten times or more. The V gene is TRBV12-3 or TRBV12-4, the J gene TRBJ2-3, with TRBD2 matching 8 bases. V trimming: 5 bases; J trimming: 3 bases; junction bases outside the gene matches: 7. CDR3 size: 15 residues. CDR3: CASSPLAGGTDTQYF. The CDR3 nucleotides read TGTGCCAGCAGTCCTCTGGCGGGGGGAACAGATACGCAGTATTTT.

The chain recombines TRBV20-1 with TRBJ2-4; TRBD1 agrees at 7 bases. CDR1 is DFQATT and CDR2 is SNEGSKA in the germline V gene (reference sequence). This CDR3 comprises 19 residues. V dropped 0 bases and J dropped 1; count of bases not matched to a gene: 15. The CDR3 protein is CSARDRDRQLRRAKNIQYF. CDR3 DNA sequence: TGCAGTGCTAGAGATCGGGACAGACAGTTAAGGAGGGCCAAAAACATTCAGTACTTC.

In this sample, this clonotype turned up a few times. The rearrangement joins TRBV20-1 to TRBJ2-5; D may be TRBD1 (5 bases). The CDR3 is made up of 16 amino acids. V was cut by 2 bases and J by 4 bases, with 20 bases left in between. From germline, CDR1 is DFQATT and CDR2 SNEGSKA (reference sequence). As DNA, the CDR3 is TGCAGTGCTAGACAACTAAAAAGGACAACCCGAGAGACCCAGTACTTC. It codes for CSARQLKRTTRETQYF.

As for this clonotype: Mismatch with germline at one junction end may stem from a read error. Written as DNA, the CDR3 is TGTGCCAGCAGGGAAGGCTCAGTGTCTGGCTACACCTTC. This encodes CASREGSVSGYTF. The V call is TRBV2, the J call TRBJ1-2; no clear D gene. This CDR3 contains 13 residues. Germline V gene data show CDR1 as SNHLY and CDR2 as FYNNEI.

Turning to this clonotype: A much larger clone sits a single nucleotide away, making a read error possible. The V gene is TRBV29-1, the J gene TRBJ2-5; no reliable D call. The germline V gene encodes CDR1 SQVTM and CDR2 ANQGSEA. The CDR3 totals 12 residues. CDR3 loop: CSVGFLGETQHF. The CDR3 DNA sequence: TGCAGCGTTGGCTTCTTAGGAGAGACCCAGCACTTC.

This clonotype was seen many times. CDR3 protein: CASSGLARSDTQYF. CDR3 nucleotide sequence: TGTGCCAGCAGCGGACTAGCGAGAAGCGATACGCAGTATTTT. The chain couples TRBV12-3 or TRBV12-4 to TRBJ2-3, with TRBD2 matching over 9 bases. This CDR3 has 14 residues. V was pared by 6 bases and J by 6 bases, with 7 bases of the junction left unmatched.

CDR3 nucleotide sequence: TGTGCCAGCAGTTTTAGGGCTCCCCGTGGAACTACCTACGAGCAGTGCGTC. This codes for CASSFRAPRGTTYEQCV. The rearrangement joins TRBV12-3 or TRBV12-4 to TRBJ2-7, with D unclear. The CDR3 sequence is 17 residues long.

The rearrangement links TRBV21-1 to TRBJ1-1; TRBD1 reflects the table's D call only, with no check against the DNA. TRBV21-1 is a known pseudogene. The CDR3 spans 15 residues. CDR3 sequence reads: CASSINRGSSTEAFF. CDR3 in DNA: TGTGCCAGCAGCATAAACAGGGGATCGAGCACTGAAGCTTTCTTT.

In its sample, this clonotype was seen many times. The chain links TRBV7-2 to TRBJ1-2, with D unresolved. The germline V and J ends were trimmed by 4 bases and 2 bases, with 8 bases remaining between them. The length of the CDR3 is 13 residues. The V gene's germline CDR1 is SGHTA and CDR2 FQGNSA. The chain's CDR3 is CASSWSSNYGYTF. DNA of the CDR3: TGTGCCAGCAGCTGGAGCAGCAACTATGGCTACACCTTC.

The rearrangement joins TRBV28 to TRBJ2-1; 11 bases are shared with TRBD1. From germline, CDR1 is MDHEN and CDR2 SYDVKM. This CDR3 is 14 amino acids long. Trimming removed 4 bases from V and 10 bases from J; junction bases left unmatched: 6. The CDR3 sequence: CASSSDRGQREQFF. CDR3 sequence (DNA): TGTGCCAGCAGTTCGGACAGGGGGCAGAGGGAGCAGTTCTTC.

Ten or more counts support this clonotype. The chain has TRBV20-1 and TRBJ2-7; D may match TRBD1 or TRBD2 (5 bases each). The germline V gene encodes CDR1 DFQATT and CDR2 SNEGSKA (reference sequence). Trimming pared 3 bases from V and 6 bases from J, leaving 18 bases between. The CDR3 has 14 amino acids. The chain's CDR3 is CSASATNRGVEQYV. In DNA form, the CDR3 reads TGCAGTGCTAGCGCCACAAATAGAGGGGTCGAGCAGTACGTC.

V usage is TRBV10-2 and J usage is TRBJ2-1; TRBD2 aligns across 10 bases. This CDR3 region has 15 residues. The germline gives CDR1 WSHSY, CDR2 SAAADI. Trimming at V came to 5 bases and at J to 5 bases, leaving 6 bases not matched to a gene. As DNA, the CDR3 is TGCGCCAGCAGTCGCATAGCGGGGGGCAACAATGAGCAGTTCTTC. Translating gives CASSRIAGGNNEQFF.